Given below is one T cell receptor (beta chain) in context. What it binds is unknown. Treatment in this sample: around 19 received Ad26.COV2.S at low or high dose, single or two shots; five or six received placebo; per-sample allocation not given. Day 63 following the first vaccine or placebo injection was when the samples were taken. Repertoires were generated with immunoSEQ multiplex PCR, while TCRdb's copy carries only in-frame clones and drops some. The sample records about 680,000 clones, roughly 90% being singletons. The CDR3 contains 15 residues. Germline CDR1 and CDR2: SGHTA and FQGNSA. Trimming took off 4 bases at V and 1 base at J, with 10 bases between the two ends. The data derive from a study of Ad26.COV2.S vaccination and SARS-CoV-2 variants. Study-level points and caveats: Vaccine recipients showed a spike-specific TCR breadth that was higher than in placebo recipients.

The chain recombines TRBV7-2 with TRBJ2-2, with no clear D. Sequenced here: peripheral blood, sampled in a trial of Ad26.COV2.S vaccine versus placebo. The sequence was collected from a person aged 18-60 years who received the Ad26.COV2.S COVID-19 vaccine or a placebo. The CDR3 coding sequence is TGTGCCAGCAGCTCCCCCACAGTGAACACCGGGGAGCTGTTTTTT. This codes for CASSSPTVNTGELFF.